The 31 T cell receptor beta chains listed next were all sequenced from one sample in a study of post-analysis software for immune sequencing data. Study conclusions and caveats: In patients, about 5 TRBV segments were more frequent than in controls, with TRBV5-6, TRBV5-1 and TRBV20-1 among them.

Presence of unique molecular identifiers characterized the TCR beta cDNA libraries. One entry per CDR3 protein, called by TCRdb with MiXCR from the PCR reads. The data hold about 820,000 distinct CDR3 sequences, with around 50% observed a single time. Their target antigens are unknown. Sequencing was done on a sample of blood. The receptors shown here come from a girl under 18 with multiple sclerosis.

The chain carries TRBV12-3 or TRBV12-4 and TRBJ2-7; 10 bases agree with TRBD2. The length of the CDR3 is 13 residues. J lost 5 bases, V lost 5 bases, and 3 bases had no gene match. Here the CDR3 reads CASSGGLANEQYF. The CDR3 coding sequence is TGTGCCAGCAGTGGGGGACTAGCGAACGAGCAGTACTTC.

The rearrangement uses TRBV12-3 or TRBV12-4 and TRBJ1-2; no definite D call. The V end lost 0 bases, the J end lost 0 bases, and 5 bases lay between the germline ends. The CDR3 loop spans 14 amino acids. CDR3 protein: CASSLAQTNYGYTF. As DNA, the CDR3 is TGTGCCAGCAGTTTAGCGCAGACTAACTATGGCTACACCTTC.

V is TRBV3-1 and J is TRBJ1-1; 8 bases are shared with TRBD1. Germline V gene data show CDR1 as LGHDT and CDR2 as YNNKEL (reference sequence). The ends lost 1 base at V and 6 bases at J; junction bases unmatched: 7. The CDR3 consists of 15 residues. CDR3 nucleotides: TGTGCCAGCAGCCAAGGGACAGGGACGATGGCTGAAGCTTTCTTT. Translated, it gives CASSQGTGTMAEAFF.

This clonotype was detected only a few times. The V call is TRBV20-1, the J call TRBJ2-5, with D possibly TRBD2 on 5 matching bases. The V gene's germline CDR1 is DFQATT and CDR2 SNEGSKA (reference sequence). CDR3 length equals 15 residues. Deletions cut 0 bases from V and 4 bases from J, with 15 bases between. The DNA for the CDR3 is TGCAGTGCTAGAGATCCCACGGGAAGGCGAGAGACCCAGTACTTC. It yields the protein CSARDPTGRRETQYF.

The count of this clonotype is one. V gene TRBV5-1 combines with J gene TRBJ2-7; 12 positions agree with TRBD1. The CDR3 covers 16 residues. Germline loops: CDR1 SGHRS, CDR2 YFSETQ. V was pared by 0 bases and J by 5 bases, with 6 bases of the junction left unmatched. The CDR3 DNA is TGCGCCAGCAGCTTGGTCGGGACAGGGGGCATGGACGAGCAGTACTTC. It codes for CASSLVGTGGMDEQYF.

Comments on this clonotype: A read error may be the cause here, since a much bigger clone is one base away. The conserved final phenylalanine or tryptophan is absent from the CDR3, which likely points to a read error. CDR3: CASSPPQETQYV. Here the CDR3 DNA reads TGTGCCAGCAGCCCCCCCCAAGAGACCCAGTACGTC. This chain connects TRBV7-3 to TRBJ2-5; D gene ambiguous. Trimming took 5 bases from V and 1 from J, leaving 5 bases between them. The CDR3 sequence is 12 residues long. Germline V gene sequence: CDR1 SGHTA, CDR2 FQGTGA.

This clonotype has only a few counts. The chain links TRBV29-1 to TRBJ2-3; no clear D. Germline CDR1 is SQVTM and CDR2 is ANQGSEA. This CDR3 contains 12 residues. Trimming took off 7 bases at V and 2 bases at J, with 10 bases between the two ends. CDR3 sequence reads: CSALTDTDTQYF. The CDR3 DNA reads TGCAGCGCCCTCACCGACACAGATACGCAGTATTTT.

This rearrangement joins TRBV6-1 to TRBJ2-1; no firm D call. The CDR3 consists of 13 residues. V lost 4 bases to trimming and J lost 8 bases, with 12 bases between them. The germline V gene has CDR1 MNHNS and CDR2 SASEGT. CDR3: CASSASYNHEQFF. For the CDR3, the DNA is TGTGCCAGCAGTGCCTCGTACAACCATGAGCAGTTCTTC.

The CDR3 reads CASSVGSDSSFNIQYF. Written as DNA, the CDR3 is TGTGCCAGCAGCGTAGGGTCGGACTCCAGTTTCAACATTCAGTACTTC. V and J are TRBV9 and TRBJ2-4; maybe TRBD2 (5 bases). The CDR3 consists of 16 residues. V dropped 0 bases and J dropped 7 bases, with 17 bases sitting between them. Looked up from germline, CDR1 is SGDLS and CDR2 is YYNGEE.

This chain links TRBV14 with TRBJ2-5; D not resolved. V was shortened by 4 bases and J by 2 bases, with 11 bases between the two germline ends. Germline V lookup: CDR1 SGHDN, CDR2 FVKESK. This CDR3 region has 14 residues. DNA for the CDR3: TGTGCCAGCAGCCCCAAACAGCAGCAAGAGACCCAGTACTTC. Translated: CASSPKQQQETQYF.

The chain has TRBV10-3 and TRBJ2-1; tentatively, D is TRBD1 or TRBD2 (5 bases each). The CDR3 is made up of 15 amino acids. Trimming stripped 4 bases from V and 5 bases from J, with 15 bases between. Germline loops: CDR1 ENHRY, CDR2 SYGVKD. The DNA of the CDR3 is TGTGCCATCAGTGGGGTGGGGGTTAAGGACAATGAGCAGTTCTTC. Protein product: CAISGVGVKDNEQFF.

This chain joins TRBV20-1 and TRBJ2-3, with 9 bases fitting TRBD2. The CDR3 has 15 residues. CDR1 is DFQATT, CDR2 SNEGSKA, per germline (reference sequence). V was clipped by 5 bases and J by 1 base; unmatched bases: 7. The CDR3 DNA sequence: TGCAGTGCTTTTAGCGGGAGATGGCGCACAGATACGCAGTATTTT. Translation: CSAFSGRWRTDTQYF.

The gene calls are TRBV5-4 and TRBJ2-5; D not resolved. CDR1 and CDR2 (germline): SGHNT, YYREEE (reference sequence). The CDR3 is 16 residues long. Trimming took off 0 bases at V and 2 bases at J, with 14 bases between the two ends. The CDR3 DNA reads as TGTGCCAGCAGCTTGGTCGTGGGGTTCGCGCAAGAGACCCAGTACTTC. Its translation: CASSLVVGFAQETQYF.

The chain recombines TRBV28 with TRBJ2-1; TRBD2 matches at 7 bases. After removal of 6 bases from V and 7 bases from J, the junction contained 15 bases not matched to a gene. CDR1 MDHEN and CDR2 SYDVKM come from the germline V gene. CDR3 length: 16 residues. The CDR3 nucleotides read TGTGCCAGCAGCCTCATACGGCCGGGAGGTGTGAATGAGCAGTTCTTC. This codes for CASSLIRPGGVNEQFF.

The J gene is TRBJ2-1, the V gene TRBV4-1; D remains ambiguous. Deletions cut 0 bases from V and 7 bases from J, with 10 bases between. Germline V gene sequence: CDR1 MGHRA, CDR2 YSYEKL. This CDR3 has 14 residues. CDR3: CASSQERLTNEQFF. CDR3 nucleotides: TGCGCCAGCAGCCAAGAACGTCTGACAAATGAGCAGTTCTTC.

The J gene is TRBJ1-4, the V gene TRBV5-1; D is possibly TRBD1 (5 bases). Germline CDR1 and CDR2: SGHRS and YFSETQ. The V end lost 0 bases, the J end lost 4 bases, and 7 bases lay between the germline ends. This CDR3 has 14 amino acids. The CDR3 sequence: CASSLDRFNEKLFF. CDR3 bases: TGCGCCAGCAGCTTGGACAGGTTTAATGAAAAACTGTTTTTT.

This chain connects TRBV5-1 to TRBJ2-3; 10 nucleotides line up with TRBD2. This CDR3 region has 16 residues. V dropped 2 bases and J dropped 2; count of bases not matched to a gene: 5. Germline V gene lookup returns CDR1 SGHRS and CDR2 YFSETQ. The CDR3 loop is CASSLIAGGPTDTQYF. The CDR3 nucleotides read TGCGCCAGCAGCTTAATAGCGGGGGGACCCACAGATACGCAGTATTTT.

The table lists this clonotype with a few counts. The chain is built from TRBV12-3 or TRBV12-4 and TRBJ2-7; D could derive from TRBD1 or TRBD2 (5 bases each). The CDR3 length is 12 residues. The V gene lost 4 bases and the J gene lost 3 bases, with 7 bases spanning the gap. The CDR3 protein is CASSWGIYEQYF. DNA for the CDR3: TGTGCCAGCAGTTGGGGGATCTACGAGCAGTACTTC.

There are a few counts of this clonotype. This chain uses TRBV10-3 with TRBJ1-2, with D possibly matching TRBD1 (5 bases). The CDR3 sequence is 15 residues long. V lost 2 bases, J lost 7 bases, and 17 bases lay in between. The V gene's germline CDR1 is ENHRY and CDR2 SYGVKD. CDR3 region: CAISETEGKRGGYTF. The CDR3 DNA is TGTGCCATCAGTGAGACGGAGGGGAAAAGGGGTGGCTACACCTTC.

The chain combines TRBV14 with TRBJ1-2; 7 nucleotides line up with TRBD1. Germline V gene lookup returns CDR1 SGHDN and CDR2 FVKESK. Trimming took 0 bases from V and 2 from J; bases not matched to a gene: 3. This CDR3 region has 15 residues. The CDR3 DNA follows: TGTGCCAGCAGCCAAGACGCGACAGGGAACTATGGCTACACCTTC. It specifies CASSQDATGNYGYTF.

The rearrangement uses TRBV14 and TRBJ2-7, with TRBD1 matching 7 bases. CDR3 length: 13 residues. Germline assignment: CDR1 SGHDN and CDR2 FVKESK. V lost 3 bases and J lost 6; bases outside the gene matches: 5. This chain's CDR3 is CASSQSTGSEQYF. The CDR3 nucleotides read TGTGCCAGCAGCCAGTCGACAGGGAGCGAGCAGTACTTC.

This clonotype was counted a single time. The V gene is TRBV7-2, the J gene TRBJ2-7; maybe TRBD1 (5 bases). The germline V and J ends were trimmed by 2 bases and 0 bases, with 14 bases remaining between them. Looked up from germline, CDR1 is SGHTA and CDR2 is FQGNSA. CDR3 size: 16 residues. The CDR3 DNA follows: TGTGCCAGCAGCTTAAGTGGCAGGGTGAGCTCCTACGAGCAGTACTTC. This encodes CASSLSGRVSSYEQYF.

This chain joins TRBV5-8 and TRBJ2-1; tentatively, D is TRBD1 (6 bases). The CDR3 runs to 14 residues. The V end was cut by 2 bases, the J end by 9 bases, with 15 bases between. Per the germline V gene, CDR1 is SGHTS and CDR2 is YDEGEE. The CDR3 region has the DNA TGTGCCAGCAGCTTACAGGGTAACGCTGGTGAGCAGTTCTTC. It specifies CASSLQGNAGEQFF.

The J gene is TRBJ1-1, the V gene TRBV5-1; TRBD1 might be the D (6 bases). The V gene's germline CDR1 is SGHRS and CDR2 YFSETQ. Trimming shortened V by 3 bases and J by 0 bases, and 15 bases separated the two germline ends. This CDR3 comprises 16 residues. The CDR3 DNA reads TGCGCCAGCAGCTGGGACCCACAGGGCATGAACACTGAAGCTTTCTTT. This codes for CASSWDPQGMNTEAFF.

The CDR3 region is CASSRWFKETQYF. DNA of the CDR3: TGTGCCAGTTCGCGGTGGTTCAAAGAGACCCAGTACTTC. This chain links TRBV14 with TRBJ2-5; D is unresolved. In germline, CDR1 is SGHDN, CDR2 FVKESK. The CDR3 extends over 13 amino acids. V lost 9 bases, J lost 3 bases, and 14 bases lay in between.

This clonotype showed up just a few times. The V gene is TRBV7-2, the J gene TRBJ2-7; 8 bases line up with TRBD2. Germline V gene data show CDR1 as SGHTA and CDR2 as FQGNSA. CDR3 size: 15 residues. V trimming: 3 bases; J trimming: 0 bases; junction bases outside the gene matches: 4. The CDR3 reads CASSLGLGLSYEQYF. In DNA, the CDR3 is TGTGCCAGCAGCTTGGGACTAGGGCTCTCCTACGAGCAGTACTTC.

The V call is TRBV5-1, the J call TRBJ1-1, with 7 bases matching TRBD1. The CDR3 covers 15 residues. Germline CDR1 is SGHRS and CDR2 is YFSETQ. V lost 0 bases, J lost 4 bases, and 6 bases stayed unmatched. The CDR3 nucleotides read TGCGCCAGCAGCTTGGATGCCAGGGGGATCACTGAAGCTTTCTTT. Its translation: CASSLDARGITEAFF.

This clonotype is a singleton in its sample. The chain uses TRBV5-1 and TRBJ2-5, with 13 bases that match TRBD2. The ends lost 2 bases at V and 5 bases at J; junction bases unmatched: 9. The CDR3 is 17 residues long. CDR1 SGHRS and CDR2 YFSETQ come from the germline V gene. The CDR3 bases are TGCGCCAGCAGCTTTCTCCTGACTAGCGGGAGGACCGAGACCCAGTACTTC. Translation gives CASSFLLTSGRTETQYF.

The CDR3 reads CASSTQESYNEQFF. As DNA, the CDR3 is TGTGCCAGCAGCACCCAGGAGTCCTACAATGAGCAGTTCTTC. V is TRBV21-1 and J is TRBJ2-1. TRBV21-1 is a pseudogene. The CDR3 is 14 amino acids.

CDR3: CASRQGQAMTYGYTF. CDR3 nucleotide sequence: TGTGCCAGCAGGCAAGGACAGGCCATGACCTATGGCTACACCTTC. The chain couples TRBV12-3 or TRBV12-4 to TRBJ1-2; 7 nucleotides agree with TRBD1. The CDR3 length is 15 residues. The J segment lost 4 bases and the V segment lost 6 bases, leaving 11 bases of the junction unmatched.

This clonotype turned up a few times. The chain joins TRBV18 to TRBJ1-1; 7 positions agree with TRBD1. The CDR3 has 14 residues. Germline trimming cut 4 bases from V and 1 base from J; bases unmatched to any gene: 3. CDR1 is KGHSH and CDR2 is LQKENI in the germline V gene. The CDR3 protein is CASSRQGANTEAFF. The CDR3 bases are TGTGCCAGCTCACGACAGGGAGCGAACACTGAAGCTTTCTTT.